This T cell receptor beta chain stems from a study of blood T cell repertoires in COVID-19. Study information: Sites across the United States, Italy and Spain contributed samples from acute and convalescent COVID-19.

The germline gives CDR1 PRHDT, CDR2 FYEKMQ (reference sequence). Trimming removed 1 base from V and 6 bases from J, with 10 bases in between. This CDR3 has 14 residues. Assignment of participants to cohorts was predicated upon participant-reported clinical history. Cohort 3 recovery required two negative PCRs, clearance, or symptom resolution. Study processing details: Nucleated cell number was recorded as an estimate derived from reference gene primer amplification. Profiled with immunoSEQ multiplex PCR; TCRdb holds only in-frame clones, not every one. For V, J and clone size, that table is used; D and trimming come from the DNA. The sample records 400,000 to 450,000 clones, 90% being singletons.

V usage is TRBV13 and J usage is TRBJ2-4; D gene uncertain. The source is a man aged 18 to 35 who had recovered from COVID-19. Sequenced: PBMCs or T cells enriched from blood (not recorded which). CDR3 DNA: TGTGCCAGCAGCTTAGACAGAGCTGGAAACATTCAGTACTTC. Translating gives CASSLDRAGNIQYF.